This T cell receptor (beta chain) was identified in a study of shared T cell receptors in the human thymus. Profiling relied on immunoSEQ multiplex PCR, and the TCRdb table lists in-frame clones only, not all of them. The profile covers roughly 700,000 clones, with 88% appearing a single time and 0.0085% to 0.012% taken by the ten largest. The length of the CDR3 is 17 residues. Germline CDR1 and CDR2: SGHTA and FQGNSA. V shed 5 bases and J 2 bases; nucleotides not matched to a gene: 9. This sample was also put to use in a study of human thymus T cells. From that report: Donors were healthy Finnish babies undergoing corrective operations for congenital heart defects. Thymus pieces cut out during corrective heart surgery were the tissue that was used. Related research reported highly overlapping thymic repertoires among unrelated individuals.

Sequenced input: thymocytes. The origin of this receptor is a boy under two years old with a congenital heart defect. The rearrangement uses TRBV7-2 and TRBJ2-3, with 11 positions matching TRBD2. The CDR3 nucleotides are TGTGCCAGCAGCCAACGGGGGACTAGCGGAAACACAGATACGCAGTATTTT. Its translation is CASSQRGTSGNTDTQYF. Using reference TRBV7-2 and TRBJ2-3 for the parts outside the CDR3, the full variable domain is GAGVSQSPSNKVTEKGKDVELRCDPISGHTALYWYRQSLGQGLEFLIYFQGNSAPDKSGLPSDRFSAERTGGSVSTLTIQRTQQEDSAVYLCASSQRGTSGNTDTQYFGPGTRLTVL.